The clone carrying this T cell receptor (beta chain) was counted ten times or more. The antigen is undetermined. The V end lost 6 bases, the J end lost 7 bases, and 18 bases lay between the germline ends. The CDR3 is 14 amino acids. The time point denotes: newly diagnosed GD, antithyroid drugs for less than 3 months. PBMC RNA served as the TCR library source. The TCR beta library used iRepertoire HTBI primers with Arm-PCR amplification of CDR3. From the multiplex PCR reads, TCRdb called clonotypes with MiXCR, one entry per CDR3 protein. The repertoire holds 300,000 to 450,000 distinct CDR3 sequences, about a sixth seen once, with 22% in the top ten. This entry belongs to a study of regulatory T cells in long-lasting Graves disease. Turning to the study itself: Antithyroid drug exposure in newly diagnosed Graves' patients had lasted under 3 months. Whole-study findings and limits: Shared public clonotypes totalled 2,741 in persistent patients, compared with over 800 in new patients. Exclusively peripheral blood, rather than thyroid tissue, was studied. Graves' patients with persistent disease showed TCR diversity lower than patients newly diagnosed.

This chain joins TRBV12-3 or TRBV12-4 and TRBJ1-1, with D perhaps TRBD1 (5 bases). The sequences come from peripheral blood mononuclear cells (PBMCs), collected at new diagnosis, from a patient treated with antithyroid drugs. The sequence was obtained from a female donor with Graves disease. CDR3 bases: TGTGCCAGCAGGGGCCCAAATCCCGGGGGTGAAGCTTTCTTT. It codes for CASRGPNPGGEAFF.